This T cell receptor beta chain came from a study of cytomegalovirus exposure and HLA in healthy donors. Study summary: Researchers previously reported finding 90 million to 130 million unique TCR beta sequences from about 200 million T cells. Of all 400 or so donors who were genotyped, 81% belonged to the Caucasian-associated ancestry cluster.

Amplification used 60 Vbeta primers and 13 Jbeta primers. The data were produced by immunoSEQ multiplex PCR, yet TCRdb's version contains in-frame clones alone and is incomplete. The sample lists 150,000 to 200,000 clones, 70% occurring once. Study findings and constraints: Researchers left out some V segments, among them TRBV6-2 and TRBV6-3, as indistinguishable. Data from an earlier analysis indicated that most TCR beta V segments were productive either about 90% or about 30% of the time.

Per the germline V gene, CDR1 is LNHNV and CDR2 is YYDKDF (reference sequence). V lost 5 bases to trimming and J lost 4 bases, with 14 bases between them. The CDR3 has 14 amino acids. Only a few counts were recorded for this clone. Its antigen is still unknown. This sequence was found in a man between 18 and 29 years old in good health and CMV-seropositive. Sequenced sample: PBMCs. This chain uses TRBV15 with TRBJ1-2, with D maybe TRBD1 (6 bases). The CDR3 protein is CATSGRQAVYGYTF. As DNA, the CDR3 is TGTGCCACCAGCGGTCGACAGGCAGTCTATGGCTACACCTTC.